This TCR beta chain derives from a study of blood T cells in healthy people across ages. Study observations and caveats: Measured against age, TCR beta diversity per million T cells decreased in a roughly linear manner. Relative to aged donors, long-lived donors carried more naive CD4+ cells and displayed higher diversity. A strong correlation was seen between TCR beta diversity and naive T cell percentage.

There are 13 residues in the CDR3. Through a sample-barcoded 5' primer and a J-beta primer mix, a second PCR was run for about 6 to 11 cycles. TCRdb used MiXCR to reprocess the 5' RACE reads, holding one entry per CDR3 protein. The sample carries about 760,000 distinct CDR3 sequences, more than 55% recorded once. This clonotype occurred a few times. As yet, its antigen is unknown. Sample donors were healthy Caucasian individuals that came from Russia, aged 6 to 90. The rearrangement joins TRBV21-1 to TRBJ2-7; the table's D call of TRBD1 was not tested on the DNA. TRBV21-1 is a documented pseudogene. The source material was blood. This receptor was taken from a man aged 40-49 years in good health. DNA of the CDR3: TGTGCCAGCAGCAAAGGGGACAGATACGAGCAGTACTTC. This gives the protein CASSKGDRYEQYF.